This is a list of T cell receptor beta chains from one sample in a study of PD-1 blockade in mismatch repair-deficient tumors. Sequenced by immunoSEQ multiplex PCR; TCRdb stores in-frame clones only, minus some. The sample yields roughly 79,000 clones, about four fifths seen once. Specimen: peripheral blood, collected 44 weeks after starting pembrolizumab. These receptors were collected from an adult with mismatch repair-deficient cancer. CDR3s include the opening cysteine and the closing phenylalanine or tryptophan. A D gene is named only where the DNA matches it firmly. Clone size is not always given. Where it is, it says once, few, many or a class for expanded clones.

CDR3 length,V gene,clone size,J gene,D gene,CDR3 protein,CDR3 DNA
15,TRBV9,NA,TRBJ1-1,TRBD1,CASSAGIGQVAEAFF,TGTGCCAGCAGCGCCGGAATAGGACAGGTCGCTGAAGCTTTCTTT
14,TRBV27,once,TRBJ2-1,NA,CASRTGPYYNEQFF,TGTGCCAGCAGGACAGGTCCCTACTACAATGAGCAGTTCTTC
16,TRBV7-2,NA,TRBJ2-3,TRBD2,CASSSVAGAVSDTQYF,TGTGCCAGCAGCTCTGTAGCGGGAGCAGTTTCAGATACGCAGTATTTT
15,TRBV5-1,NA,TRBJ2-7,TRBD2,CASSQLTSGGYEQYF,TGCGCCAGCAGTCAACTGACTAGCGGGGGTTACGAGCAGTACTTC
13,TRBV6-6,NA,TRBJ1-1,NA,CASRTDVNTEAFF,TGTGCCAGCAGGACCGATGTGAACACTGAAGCTTTCTTT
17,TRBV4-1,once,TRBJ1-4,NA,CASSHLLGQGFNEKLFF,TGCGCCAGCAGCCATCTCCTCGGTCAGGGCTTTAATGAAAAACTGTTTTTT
14,TRBV7-9,once,TRBJ2-1,NA,CASSLDRVNNEQFF,TGTGCCAGCAGCTTAGACAGGGTGAACAATGAGCAGTTCTTC
14,TRBV5-4,NA,TRBJ1-3,NA,CASSLLGAGNTIYF,TGTGCCAGCAGCTTATTAGGGGCTGGAAACACCATATATTTT
12,TRBV19,NA,TRBJ2-5,NA,CASSIVAETQYF,TGTGCCAGTAGTATAGTGGCAGAGACCCAGTACTTC
19,TRBV5-6,once,TRBJ2-3,TRBD2,CASSLVVREARASTDTQYF,TGTGCCAGCAGCTTGGTGGTGCGGGAGGCCCGTGCTAGCACAGATACGCAGTATTTT
13,TRBV9,NA,TRBJ1-2,TRBD1,CASSARTGGDYTF,TGTGCCAGCAGCGCCCGGACAGGGGGCGACTACACCTTC
15,TRBV23-1,NA,TRBJ2-2,NA,CASSQEGPSGGELFF,TGCGCCAGCAGTCAGGAGGGCCCAAGTGGCGGGGAGCTGTTTTTT
15,TRBV7-6,NA,TRBJ2-7,TRBD2,CASSFRSGGRYEQYF,TGTGCCAGCAGCTTCCGTTCGGGGGGACGGTACGAGCAGTACTTC
13,TRBV6-5,few,TRBJ1-2,NA,CASTPTSGYGYTF,TGTGCCAGCACCCCCACCAGCGGATATGGCTACACCTTC
15,TRBV9,NA,TRBJ2-1,TRBD1,CASSPGQGRYNEQFF,TGTGCCAGCAGCCCGGGACAGGGGAGGTACAATGAGCAGTTCTTC
16,TRBV2,NA,TRBJ1-2,NA,CASSEARQGGGYGYTF,TGTGCCAGCAGTGAAGCGCGGCAGGGCGGCGGCTATGGCTACACCTTC
14,TRBV9,NA,TRBJ2-3,NA,CASSVASPGDTQYF,TGTGCCAGCAGCGTAGCCTCCCCGGGAGATACGCAGTATTTT
16,TRBV4-2,NA,TRBJ2-3,NA,CASSVQQGSHTDTQYF,TGTGCCAGCAGCGTACAACAGGGTTCCCACACAGATACGCAGTATTTT
15,TRBV18,NA,TRBJ2-7,NA,CASSPPEGSSYEQYF,TGTGCCAGCTCACCACCGGAGGGGAGCTCCTACGAGCAGTACTTC
12,TRBV9,NA,TRBJ2-2,NA,CASSSRTGELFF,TGTGCCAGCAGCTCACGCACCGGGGAGCTGTTTTTT
15,TRBV14,NA,TRBJ1-6,TRBD1,CASSQTGVNNSPLHF,TGTGCCAGCAGCCAGACAGGGGTGAATAATTCACCCCTCCACTTT
17,TRBV11-2,NA,TRBJ1-2,TRBD1,CASSLNKGANPNYGYTF,TGTGCCAGCAGCTTAAACAAGGGGGCCAACCCTAACTATGGCTACACCTTC
14,TRBV7-9,NA,TRBJ2-7,NA,CASSLNERGYEQYF,TGTGCCAGCAGCTTAAATGAGAGAGGGTACGAGCAGTACTTC
14,TRBV6-5,few,TRBJ1-1,NA,CASTTGREGTEAFF,TGTGCCAGCACCACTGGGAGGGAAGGCACTGAAGCTTTCTTT
13,TRBV6-1,NA,TRBJ1-2,TRBD1,CASSLTGGHGYTF,TGTGCCAGCAGTTTGACAGGGGGCCATGGCTACACCTTC
16,TRBV4-2,NA,TRBJ1-5,NA,CASSQVGQYSNQPQHF,TGTGCCAGCAGCCAAGTCGGGCAGTATAGCAATCAGCCCCAGCATTTT
18,TRBV4-3,once,TRBJ2-7,NA,CASSQNVRPSLSYYEQYF,TGCGCCAGCAGCCAAAATGTCCGGCCCTCCTTAAGCTACTACGAGCAGTACTTC
16,TRBV5-8,NA,TRBJ1-1,NA,CASSFMIGAGNTEAFF,TGTGCCAGCAGCTTCATGATCGGGGCCGGTAACACTGAAGCTTTCTTT
16,TRBV5-1,NA,TRBJ2-1,TRBD2,CASSLEGTSGSNEQFF,TGCGCCAGCAGCTTGGAGGGGACTAGCGGGAGCAATGAGCAGTTCTTC
15,TRBV5-1,NA,TRBJ1-1,NA,CASGVGVGVIAEAFF,TGCGCCAGCGGGGTGGGGGTCGGCGTAATAGCTGAAGCTTTCTTT
14,TRBV1,NA,TRBJ1-5,NA,CTSSLTGTHQPQHF,TGCACCAGCAGCCTAACAGGGACCCATCAGCCCCAGCATTTT
11,TRBV21-1,NA,TRBJ2-7,NA,CASSPDYEQYF,TGTGCCAGCTCACCGGATTACGAGCAGTACTTC
13,TRBV25-1,NA,TRBJ2-7,TRBD2,CASSLAGFYEQYF,TGTGCCAGTTCTTTAGCGGGATTCTACGAGCAGTACTTC
14,TRBV7-9,NA,TRBJ2-5,NA,CASSLGNARETQYF,TGTGCCAGCAGCTTAGGCAACGCACGGGAGACCCAGTACTTC
14,TRBV5-6,NA,TRBJ2-7,TRBD1,CASSPGTADYEQYF,TGTGCCAGCAGCCCGGGGACAGCGGACTACGAGCAGTACTTC
13,TRBV2,few,TRBJ2-7,TRBD2,CASSGTSTYEQYF,TGTGCCAGCAGTGGGACTAGCACCTACGAGCAGTACTTC